The clone carrying this T cell receptor beta chain was seen only a few times. What it binds is not known. V was trimmed by 7 bases and J by 6 bases, leaving 9 bases between them. Per the germline V gene, CDR1 is SGHRS and CDR2 is YFSETQ. CDR3 length: 11 residues. The individuals who served as donors were healthy Caucasians living in Russia, aged roughly 6 to 90. Combining a sample-barcoded 5' primer with a J-beta primer mix, a second PCR ran for roughly 7 to 11 cycles. The yield of each sample was at least 2.5 million CDR3-containing paired-end reads. One entry per CDR3 protein, called by TCRdb with MiXCR from the 5' RACE reads. The profile shows about 1.4 million distinct CDR3 sequences, approximately 63% of them singletons. The data stem from a study of blood T cells in healthy people across ages. Study at large: Capture by template switching was about one barcoded beta molecule per two T cells.

Study-level results: Strong correlation was found linking TCR beta diversity to naive T cell percentage.

The sequence came from a man in his late teens or twenties in good health. The chain uses TRBV5-1 and TRBJ2-3, with a tentative D call TRBD2 (5 bases). Sequencing was done on a sample of blood. The CDR3, as DNA: TGCGCCAGCGGCCGGAGGGATACGCAGTATTTT. This codes for CASGRRDTQYF.